What follows are 5 T cell receptor beta chains derived from one specimen sequenced in a study of blood T cell repertoires in COVID-19. Libraries were prepared by immunoSEQ multiplex PCR; TCRdb keeps only in-frame clonotypes and omits some of them. Here the sample spans over 200,000 clones, 80% to 90% being singletons. Sequenced sample: peripheral blood. The receptors stem from a man aged 80 or over with acute or convalescent COVID-19.

This clone was seen only a few times. The chain links TRBV27 to TRBJ2-5, with a tentative D call TRBD1 (5 bases). CDR1 is MNHEY and CDR2 is SMNVEV in the germline V gene (reference sequence). The CDR3 loop spans 14 amino acids. Trimming left V 4 bases short and J 9 bases short, with 18 bases between. The CDR3, as DNA: TGTGCCAGCAGTTCCATAGGGGCAGGTAGGGCCCAGTACTTC. As protein: CASSSIGAGRAQYF.

The chain joins TRBV2 to TRBJ1-5; 10 bases match TRBD1. Germline loops: CDR1 SNHLY, CDR2 FYNNEI. The length of the CDR3 is 16 residues. V lost 5 bases and J lost 6; bases outside the gene matches: 10. DNA for the CDR3: TGTGCCAGCAGTCCGTCGGGAGGGACAGGGGCTCAGCCCCAGCATTTT. Amino acids: CASSPSGGTGAQPQHF.

About this clone: Additional DNA sequences in this sample encode the identical CDR3. The rearrangement links TRBV27 to TRBJ1-2, with D hard to call. V lost 2 bases to trimming and J lost 0 bases, with 7 bases between them. Germline V lookup: CDR1 MNHEY, CDR2 SMNVEV (reference sequence). The CDR3 spans 14 residues. The CDR3 DNA reads TGTGCCAGCAGTTTACAAGGAGCTAACTATGGCTACACCTTC. It codes for CASSLQGANYGYTF.

J is TRBJ2-3 and V is TRBV7-6; the D gene is possibly TRBD2 (5 bases). Trimming left V 1 base short and J 0 bases short, with 8 bases between. Germline loops: CDR1 SGHVS, CDR2 FNYEAQ. The CDR3 covers 15 residues. The CDR3 DNA reads as TGTGCCAGCAGCTTAGTTACGGGAAGCACAGATACGCAGTATTTT. As protein: CASSLVTGSTDTQYF. Full variable domain (rest looked up from reference TRBV7-6 and TRBJ2-3): GAGVSQSPRYKVTKRGQDVALRCDPISGHVSLYWYRQALGQGPEFLTYFNYEAQQDKSGLPNDRFSAERPEGSISTLTIQRTEQRDSAMYRCASSLVTGSTDTQYFGPGTRLTVL.

This rearrangement joins TRBV10-3 to TRBJ1-4; TRBD1 aligns across 9 bases. Germline CDR1 reads ENHRY; CDR2 reads SYGVKD. After removal of 4 bases from V and 7 bases from J, the junction contained 7 bases not matched to a gene. This CDR3 has 15 residues. The CDR3 here is CAISATQGAGEKLFF. The CDR3 DNA is TGTGCCATCAGTGCCACACAGGGGGCGGGTGAAAAACTGTTTTTT.